This entry describes one T cell receptor beta chain. Its antigen remains unidentified. The entry originates in a study of cytomegalovirus exposure and HLA in healthy donors. About the research overall: A preliminary data release comprised around 85 million unique TCRs obtained from HLA-typed donors. Study-level findings and limits: Within an earlier analysis, most TCR beta V segments proved productive either about 90% or about 30% of the time. Cytomegalovirus-associated status was assigned to approximately 160 TCR beta chains.

PCR involved 60 Vbeta and 13 Jbeta primers. Assay used: immunoSEQ multiplex PCR; TCRdb lists only in-frame clones, some missing. The table lists 100,000 to 150,000 clones, roughly 82% of them singletons, with roughly 3.9% in the top ten. Nominal health characterized the donors when sampled, though unrecorded immune exposures were likely. This CDR3 contains 14 residues. Trimming took 8 bases from V and 5 from J; bases not matched to a gene: 8. CDR1 MNHEY and CDR2 SVGAGI come from the germline V gene. This chain connects TRBV6-5 to TRBJ2-5, with 10 bases that match TRBD2. The sample was PBMCs. The TCR was taken from a male donor in good health and CMV-seropositive. CDR3 nucleotide sequence: TGTGCCAGCTCTCTAGCGGGAGCACCTGAGACCCAGTACTTC. It encodes CASSLAGAPETQYF.